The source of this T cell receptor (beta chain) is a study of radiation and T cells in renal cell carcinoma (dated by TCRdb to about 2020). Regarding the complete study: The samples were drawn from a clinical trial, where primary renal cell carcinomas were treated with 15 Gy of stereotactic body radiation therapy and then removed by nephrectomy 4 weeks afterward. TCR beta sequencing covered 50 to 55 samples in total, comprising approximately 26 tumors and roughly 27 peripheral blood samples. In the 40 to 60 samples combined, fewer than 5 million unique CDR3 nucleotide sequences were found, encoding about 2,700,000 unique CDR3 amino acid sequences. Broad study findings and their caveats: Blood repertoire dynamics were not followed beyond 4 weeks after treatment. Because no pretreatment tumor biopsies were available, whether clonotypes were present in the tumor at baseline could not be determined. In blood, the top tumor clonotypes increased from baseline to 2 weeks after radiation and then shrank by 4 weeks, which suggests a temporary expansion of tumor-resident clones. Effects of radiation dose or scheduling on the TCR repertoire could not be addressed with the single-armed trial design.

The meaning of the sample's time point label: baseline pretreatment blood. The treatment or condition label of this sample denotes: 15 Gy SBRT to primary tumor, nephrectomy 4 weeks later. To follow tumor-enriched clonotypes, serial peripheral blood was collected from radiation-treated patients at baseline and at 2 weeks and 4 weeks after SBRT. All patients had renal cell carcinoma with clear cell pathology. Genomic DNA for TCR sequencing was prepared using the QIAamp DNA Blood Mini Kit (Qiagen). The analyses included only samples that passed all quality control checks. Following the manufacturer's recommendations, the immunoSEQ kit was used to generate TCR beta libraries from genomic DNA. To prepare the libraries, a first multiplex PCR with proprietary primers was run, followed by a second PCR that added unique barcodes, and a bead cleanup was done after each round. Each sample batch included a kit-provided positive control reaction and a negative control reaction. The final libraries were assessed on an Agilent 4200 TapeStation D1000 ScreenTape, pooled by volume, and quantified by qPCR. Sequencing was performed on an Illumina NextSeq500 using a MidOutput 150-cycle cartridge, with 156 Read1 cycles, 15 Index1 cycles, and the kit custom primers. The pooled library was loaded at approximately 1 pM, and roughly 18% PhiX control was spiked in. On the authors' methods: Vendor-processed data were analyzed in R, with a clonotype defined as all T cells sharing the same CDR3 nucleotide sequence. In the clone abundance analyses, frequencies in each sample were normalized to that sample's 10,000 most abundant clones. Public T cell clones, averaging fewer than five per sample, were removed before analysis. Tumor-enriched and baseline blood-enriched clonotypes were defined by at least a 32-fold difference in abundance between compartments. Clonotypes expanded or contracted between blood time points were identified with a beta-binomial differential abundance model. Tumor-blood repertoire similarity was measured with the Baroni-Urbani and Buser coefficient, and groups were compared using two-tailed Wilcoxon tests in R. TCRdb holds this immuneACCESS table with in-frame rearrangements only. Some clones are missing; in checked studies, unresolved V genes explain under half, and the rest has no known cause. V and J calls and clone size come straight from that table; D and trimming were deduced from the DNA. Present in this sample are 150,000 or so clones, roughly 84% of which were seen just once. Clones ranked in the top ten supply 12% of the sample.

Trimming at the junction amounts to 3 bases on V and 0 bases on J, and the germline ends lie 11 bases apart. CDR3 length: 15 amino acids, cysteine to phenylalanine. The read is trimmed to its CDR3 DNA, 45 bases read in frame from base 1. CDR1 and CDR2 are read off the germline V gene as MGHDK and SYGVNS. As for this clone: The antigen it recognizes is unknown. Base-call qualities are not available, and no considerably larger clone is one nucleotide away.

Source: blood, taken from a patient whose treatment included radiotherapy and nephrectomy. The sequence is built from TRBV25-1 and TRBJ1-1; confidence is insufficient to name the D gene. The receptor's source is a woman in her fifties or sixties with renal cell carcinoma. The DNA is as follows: TGTGCCAGCAGTGATTCCCGTATCGTGAACACTGAAGCTTTCTTT. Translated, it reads CASSDSRIVNTEAFF.